The entry below describes one T cell receptor (beta chain). Its target is unknown. The germline V gene has CDR1 SGHTA and CDR2 FQGNSA. The CDR3 runs 14 residues. V was clipped by 2 bases and J by 12 bases, with 20 bases between them. Clones were sequenced by immunoSEQ multiplex PCR, and TCRdb holds only the in-frame ones, with some missing. This sample has roughly 13,000 clones, with roughly four fifths found just once. Described time point: cycle 4 day 1 (C4D1), after six to seven weeks of nivolumab. All patients experienced relapse after autologous stem cell transplantation, and brentuximab vedotin exposure was variable. Magnetic negative selection purified CD4+ T cells from thawed PBMCs. The source of the sample is a study of PD-1 blockade in classical Hodgkin lymphoma. Whole-study results and caveats: Patients starting nivolumab under 1 year after ASCT were excluded. A significant rise in TCR diversity was seen by C4D1 for CD4+ cells but not for CD8+ cells. Complete responders started with a diversity level that resembled newly diagnosed patients at baseline. Relapsed/refractory patients reportedly had lower baseline diversity than newly diagnosed patients.

This chain joins TRBV7-2 and TRBJ2-7; D gene ambiguous. The clonotype was recovered from a human donor with classical Hodgkin lymphoma. Sequencing used CD4+ T cells from blood, obtained before the fourth cycle of nivolumab. The CDR3 reads CASSLRTDLTAPYF. The DNA for the CDR3 is TGTGCCAGCAGCTTACGCACGGATTTGACCGCGCCGTACTTC.